The rows below give T cell receptor beta chains drawn from one sample of a study of blood T cells in healthy people across ages. Each CDR3 protein gets one entry after TCRdb re-called the 5' RACE reads with MiXCR. The sample lists 700,000 to 950,000 distinct CDR3 sequences; approximately 43% were seen once. Source material: blood. These receptors were obtained from a woman aged 55-70 years in good health. Both conserved end residues are part of each CDR3. The D gene is left open where the match is weak. Clone size is shown for a subset of rows, as once, few, many or a class of expanded clone.

length	V	D	J	size	DNA	CDR3
14	TRBV10-3	NA	TRBJ2-7	NA	TGTGCCATCAGAGTTAAGGGCGGAGGTAACGAGCAGTACTTC	CAIRVKGGGNEQYF
15	TRBV9	TRBD2	TRBJ2-7	NA	TGTGCCAGCAGCGTAGCTAGCGGGACGACCTACGAGCAGTACTTC	CASSVASGTTYEQYF
14	TRBV28	NA	TRBJ1-4	NA	TGTGCCAGCAGCCCCGGGACAAGTAATGAAAAACTGTTTTTT	CASSPGTSNEKLFF
15	TRBV19	TRBD1	TRBJ2-5	NA	TGTGCCAGTAACCTGGACAGGGGGCGCCTACAGACCCAGTACTTC	CASNLDRGRLQTQYF
14	TRBV20-1	TRBD1	TRBJ1-5	few	TGCAGTGCTACCAAGGGGACAGCCCATAAGCCCCAGCATTTT	CSATKGTAHKPQHF
16	TRBV7-2	TRBD2	TRBJ2-2	NA	TGTGCCAGCAGCCCTCGGACTAGAACGAACACCGGGGAGCTGTTTTTT	CASSPRTRTNTGELFF
13	TRBV6-1	NA	TRBJ1-2	NA	TGTGCCTGCAGTGCCGGGGCAGACTATGGCTACACCTTC	CACSAGADYGYTF
13	TRBV5-5	NA	TRBJ2-7	NA	TGTGCCAGCAGCTCGGGCCCTGACAATGAGCAGTACTTC	CASSSGPDNEQYF
16	TRBV5-1	TRBD1	TRBJ1-1	NA	TGCGCCAGCAACGTCTTTCCGGGACAGGGGGCGGCTGAAGCTTTCTTT	CASNVFPGQGAAEAFF
16	TRBV3-1	NA	TRBJ1-2	few	TGTGCCAGCAGCCCGGCTCGTAACATAAATCGGTATGGCTACACCTTC	CASSPARNINRYGYTF
16	TRBV9	TRBD1	TRBJ2-5	NA	TGTGCCAGCAGCGTAGTGGGACAGGGTGGTTTCGAGACCCAGTACTTC	CASSVVGQGGFETQYF
13	TRBV7-3	NA	TRBJ2-5	NA	TGTGCCAGCAGCATCGGACAGCAAGAGACCCAGTACTTC	CASSIGQQETQYF
15	TRBV20-1	TRBD2	TRBJ2-7	NA	TGCAGTGCTAGTAAGGCGGGGGTGGCTGACTACGAGCAGTACTTC	CSASKAGVADYEQYF
15	TRBV27	NA	TRBJ1-5	NA	TGTGCCAGCAGTTTATCAGGGAATAGCGATCAGCCCCAGCATTTT	CASSLSGNSDQPQHF
13	TRBV28	NA	TRBJ1-5	NA	TGTGCCAGCAGTGCAGGGATGCGACAGCCCCAGCATTTT	CASSAGMRQPQHF
16	TRBV7-2	NA	TRBJ1-5	few	TGTGCCAGCAGCTTATTCGGGGGCGGCGTCAATCAGCCCCAGCATTTT	CASSLFGGGVNQPQHF
15	TRBV20-1	NA	TRBJ2-1	few	TGCAGTGCCCCCCGAGGGGGCGGGAGCCCCAATGAGCAGTTCTTC	CSAPRGGGSPNEQFF
16	TRBV4-2	NA	TRBJ1-1	once	TGTGCCAGCAGCCAAAGTCAGGGACCTATTAACACTGAAGCTTTCTTT	CASSQSQGPINTEAFF
15	TRBV20-1	NA	TRBJ1-3	NA	TGCAGTGCTAGGTCTGCAGGGGAGGGTGGAAACACCATATATTTT	CSARSAGEGGNTIYF
14	TRBV4-2	TRBD2	TRBJ2-7	few	TGTGCCAGCAGCCGACGCGGGAGCTCCTACGAGCAGTACTTC	CASSRRGSSYEQYF
16	TRBV10-1	TRBD2	TRBJ2-3	NA	TGCGCCAGCAGTGATGGGCTAGCGGGGGCCACAGATACGCAGTATTTT	CASSDGLAGATDTQYF
12	TRBV29-1	NA	TRBJ2-7	NA	TGCAGCGTTGCTACTAATTCCTACGAGCAGTACTTC	CSVATNSYEQYF